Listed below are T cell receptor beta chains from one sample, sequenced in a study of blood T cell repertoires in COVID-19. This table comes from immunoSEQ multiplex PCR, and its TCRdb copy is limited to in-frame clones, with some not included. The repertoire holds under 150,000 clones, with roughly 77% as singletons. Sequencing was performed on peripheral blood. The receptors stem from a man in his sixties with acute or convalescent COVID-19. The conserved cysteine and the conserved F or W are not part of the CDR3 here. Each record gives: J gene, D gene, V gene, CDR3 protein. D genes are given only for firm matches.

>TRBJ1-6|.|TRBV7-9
ASSPPGQGGSPLH
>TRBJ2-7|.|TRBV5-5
ASSLPGVGEQY
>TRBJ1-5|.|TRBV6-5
ASTGGWGGQPQH
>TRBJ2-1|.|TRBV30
AWMSLRFRGHGLYNEQF
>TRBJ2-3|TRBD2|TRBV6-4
ASSDSGTSGPDTQY
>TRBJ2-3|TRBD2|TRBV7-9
ASSPGLAGGADTQY
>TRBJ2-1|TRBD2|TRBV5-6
ASSRTSGRKNEQF
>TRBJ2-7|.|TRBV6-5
ASRGRTTQY
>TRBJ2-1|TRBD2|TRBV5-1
ASGAGGYNEQF
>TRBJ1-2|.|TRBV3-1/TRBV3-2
ASSPRGAAGYT
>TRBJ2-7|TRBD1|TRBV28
ASSSSGQGRFYEQY
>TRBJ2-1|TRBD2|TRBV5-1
ASSLEAGGYNEQF
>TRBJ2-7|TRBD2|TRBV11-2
ASSLETSGSYEQY
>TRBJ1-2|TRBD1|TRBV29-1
SVMDRERYGYT
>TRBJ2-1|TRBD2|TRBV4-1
ASSQDSSGRADEQF
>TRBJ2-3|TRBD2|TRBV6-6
ASSYHSGSNTDTQY
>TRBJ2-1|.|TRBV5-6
ASSSGPTGNEQF
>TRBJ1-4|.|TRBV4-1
ASSQAKSNEKLF
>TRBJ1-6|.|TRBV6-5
ASSYSGARVDSPLH
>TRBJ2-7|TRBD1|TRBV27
ASSWSNGDRASYEQY
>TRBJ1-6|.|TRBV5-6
ASSLKSTGTSNSPLH
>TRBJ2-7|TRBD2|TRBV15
ATSRAAGGSYEQY